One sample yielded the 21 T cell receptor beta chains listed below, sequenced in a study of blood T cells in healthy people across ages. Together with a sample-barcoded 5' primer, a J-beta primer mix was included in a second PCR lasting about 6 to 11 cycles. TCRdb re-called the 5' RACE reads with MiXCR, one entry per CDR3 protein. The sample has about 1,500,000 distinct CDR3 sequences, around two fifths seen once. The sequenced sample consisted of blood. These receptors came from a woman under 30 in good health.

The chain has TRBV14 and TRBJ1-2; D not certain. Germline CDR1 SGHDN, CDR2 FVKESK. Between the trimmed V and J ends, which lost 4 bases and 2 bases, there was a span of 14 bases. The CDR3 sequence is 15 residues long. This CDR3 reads CASSPELAANYGYTF. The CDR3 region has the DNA TGTGCCAGCAGCCCCGAACTCGCAGCAAACTATGGCTACACCTTC. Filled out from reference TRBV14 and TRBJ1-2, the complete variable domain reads EAGVTQFPSHSVIEKGQTVTLRCDPISGHDNLYWYRRVMGKEIKFLLHFVKESKQDESGMPNNRFLAERTGGTYSTLKVQPAELEDSGVYFCASSPELAANYGYTFGSGTRLTVV.

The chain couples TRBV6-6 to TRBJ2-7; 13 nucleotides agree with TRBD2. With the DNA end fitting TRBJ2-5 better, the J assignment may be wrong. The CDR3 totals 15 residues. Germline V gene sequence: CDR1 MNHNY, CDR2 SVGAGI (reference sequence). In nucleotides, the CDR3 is TGTGCCAGCAGTTACCGGACTAGCGGGAGAGAGACCCAGTACTTC. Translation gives CASSYRTSGRETQYF.

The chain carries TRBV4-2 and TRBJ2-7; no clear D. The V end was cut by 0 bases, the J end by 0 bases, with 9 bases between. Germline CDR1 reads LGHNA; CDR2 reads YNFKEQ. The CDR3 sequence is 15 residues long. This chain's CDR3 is CASSQDFQNSYEQYF. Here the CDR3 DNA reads TGTGCCAGCAGCCAAGATTTCCAGAACTCCTACGAGCAGTACTTC.

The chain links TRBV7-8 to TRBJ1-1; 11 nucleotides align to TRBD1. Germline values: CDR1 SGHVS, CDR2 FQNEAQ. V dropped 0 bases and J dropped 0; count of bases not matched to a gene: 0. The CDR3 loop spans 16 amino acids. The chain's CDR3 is CASSLAGQGVNTEAFF. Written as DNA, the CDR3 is TGTGCCAGCAGCTTAGCGGGACAGGGGGTGAACACTGAAGCTTTCTTT.

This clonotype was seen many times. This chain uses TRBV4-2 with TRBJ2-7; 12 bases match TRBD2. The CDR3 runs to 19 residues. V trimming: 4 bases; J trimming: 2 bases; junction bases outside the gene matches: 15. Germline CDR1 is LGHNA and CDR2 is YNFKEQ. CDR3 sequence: CASSRELAGGSSNAYEQYF. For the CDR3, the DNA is TGTGCCAGCAGCCGGGAACTAGCGGGAGGATCTTCAAACGCCTACGAGCAGTACTTC.

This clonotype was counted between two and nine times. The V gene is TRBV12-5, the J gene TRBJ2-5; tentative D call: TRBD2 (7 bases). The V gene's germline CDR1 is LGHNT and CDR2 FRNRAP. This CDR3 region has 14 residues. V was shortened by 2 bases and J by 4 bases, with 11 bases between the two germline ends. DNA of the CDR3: TGTGCTAGTGGTTTGCAAGGGGGGGGAGAGACCCAGTACTTC. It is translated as CASGLQGGGETQYF.

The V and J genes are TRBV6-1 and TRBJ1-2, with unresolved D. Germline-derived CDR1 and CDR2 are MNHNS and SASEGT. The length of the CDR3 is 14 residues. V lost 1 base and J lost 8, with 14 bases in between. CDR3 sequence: CASSEEDGLRGYTF. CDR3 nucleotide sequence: TGTGCCAGCAGTGAAGAGGATGGTTTACGGGGCTACACCTTC.

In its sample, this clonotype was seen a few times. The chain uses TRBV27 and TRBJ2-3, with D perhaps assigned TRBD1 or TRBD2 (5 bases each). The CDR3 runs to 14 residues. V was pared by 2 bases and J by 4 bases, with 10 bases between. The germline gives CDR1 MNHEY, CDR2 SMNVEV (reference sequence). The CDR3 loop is CASSLLGVADTQYF. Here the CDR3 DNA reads TGTGCCAGCAGTTTACTGGGGGTGGCAGATACGCAGTATTTT.

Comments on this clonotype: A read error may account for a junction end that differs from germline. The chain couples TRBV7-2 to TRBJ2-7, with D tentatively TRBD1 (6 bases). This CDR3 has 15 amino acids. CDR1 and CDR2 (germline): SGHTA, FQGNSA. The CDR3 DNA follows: TGTGTCAGCAGCTTAGGGGGAGCAGTTTCCTACGAGCAGTACTTC. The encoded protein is CVSSLGGAVSYEQYF.

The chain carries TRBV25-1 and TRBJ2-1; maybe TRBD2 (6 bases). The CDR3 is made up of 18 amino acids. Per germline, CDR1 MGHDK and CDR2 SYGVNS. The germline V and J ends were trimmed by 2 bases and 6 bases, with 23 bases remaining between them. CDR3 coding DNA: TGTGCCAGCAGTGAACGATATGGCGGGATCCTTAGGGCCAATGAGCAGTTCTTC. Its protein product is CASSERYGGILRANEQFF.

DNA of the CDR3: TGTGCCATCAGGACCACCCCGGGGGGGGATAGCACTGAAGCTTTCTTT. It specifies CAIRTTPGGDSTEAFF. The chain uses TRBV10-3 and TRBJ1-1; D is perhaps TRBD1 (5 bases). V lost 6 bases and J 4 bases, leaving 21 bases between the germline ends. The CDR3 is made up of 16 amino acids. Germline V CDR1 and CDR2: ENHRY, SYGVKD.

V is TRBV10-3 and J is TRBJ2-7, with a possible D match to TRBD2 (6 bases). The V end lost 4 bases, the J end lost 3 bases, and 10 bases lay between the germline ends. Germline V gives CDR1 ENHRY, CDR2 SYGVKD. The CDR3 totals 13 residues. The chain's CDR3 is CAISGSEGYEQYF. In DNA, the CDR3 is TGTGCCATCAGTGGGTCGGAGGGCTACGAGCAGTACTTC.

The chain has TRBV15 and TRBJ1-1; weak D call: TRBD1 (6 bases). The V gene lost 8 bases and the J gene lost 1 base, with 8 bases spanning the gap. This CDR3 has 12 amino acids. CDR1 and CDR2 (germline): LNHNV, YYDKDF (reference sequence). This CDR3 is CATGTTNTEAFF. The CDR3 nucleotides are TGTGCCACCGGGACAACGAACACTGAAGCTTTCTTT.

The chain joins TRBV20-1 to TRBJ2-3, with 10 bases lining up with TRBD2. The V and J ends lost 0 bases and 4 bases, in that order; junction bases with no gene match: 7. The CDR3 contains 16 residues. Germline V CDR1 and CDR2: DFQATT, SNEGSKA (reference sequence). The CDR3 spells CSARDRLAGAPDTQYF. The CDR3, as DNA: TGCAGTGCTAGAGATCGGCTAGCGGGAGCCCCAGATACGCAGTATTTT.

The CDR3 sequence: CASSWTGWDIQYF. CDR3 sequence (DNA): TGTGCCAGCAGTTGGACAGGGTGGGACATTCAGTACTTC. The V gene is TRBV6-6, the J gene TRBJ2-4, with TRBD1 identical over 8 bases. The CDR3 has 13 residues. With 4 bases clipped from V and 8 bases from J, the junction kept 4 bases outside the gene matches. Germline V CDR1 and CDR2: MNHNY, SVGAGI (reference sequence).

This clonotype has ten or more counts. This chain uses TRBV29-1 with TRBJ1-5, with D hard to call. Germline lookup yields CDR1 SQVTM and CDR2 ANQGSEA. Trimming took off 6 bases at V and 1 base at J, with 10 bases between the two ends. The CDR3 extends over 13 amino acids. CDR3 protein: CSVRGGSNQPQHF. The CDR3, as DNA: TGCAGCGTCCGAGGTGGGAGCAATCAGCCCCAGCATTTT.

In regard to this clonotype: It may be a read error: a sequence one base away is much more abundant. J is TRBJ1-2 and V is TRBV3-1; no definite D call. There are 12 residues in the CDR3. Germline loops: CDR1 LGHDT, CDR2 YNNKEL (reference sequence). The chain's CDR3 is CASIQSVYGYTF. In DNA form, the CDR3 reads TGTGCCAGCATCCAATCGGTCTATGGCTACACCTTC.

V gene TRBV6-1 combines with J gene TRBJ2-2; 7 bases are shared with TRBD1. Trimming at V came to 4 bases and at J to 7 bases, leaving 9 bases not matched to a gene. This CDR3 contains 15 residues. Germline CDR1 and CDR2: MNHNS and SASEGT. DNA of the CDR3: TGTGCCAGCAGTGGGCGACAGGGTGGTGGCGGGGAGCTGTTTTTT. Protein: CASSGRQGGGGELFF.

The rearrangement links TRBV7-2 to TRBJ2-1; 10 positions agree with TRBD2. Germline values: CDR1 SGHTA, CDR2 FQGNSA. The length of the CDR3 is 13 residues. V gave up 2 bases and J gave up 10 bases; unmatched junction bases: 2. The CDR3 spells CASSLHSGREQFF. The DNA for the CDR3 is TGTGCCAGCAGCTTACATAGCGGGAGGGAGCAGTTCTTC. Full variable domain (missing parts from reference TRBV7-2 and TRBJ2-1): GAGVSQSPSNKVTEKGKDVELRCDPISGHTALYWYRQSLGQGLEFLIYFQGNSAPDKSGLPSDRFSAERTGGSVSTLTIQRTQQEDSAVYLCASSLHSGREQFFGPGTRLTVL.

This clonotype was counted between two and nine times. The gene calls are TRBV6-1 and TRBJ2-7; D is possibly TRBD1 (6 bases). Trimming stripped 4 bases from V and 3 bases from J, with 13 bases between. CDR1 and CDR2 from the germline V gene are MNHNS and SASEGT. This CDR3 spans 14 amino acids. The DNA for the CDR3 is TGTGCCAGCAGTGCGTCAGGGGCCCACTACGAGCAGTACTTC. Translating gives CASSASGAHYEQYF.

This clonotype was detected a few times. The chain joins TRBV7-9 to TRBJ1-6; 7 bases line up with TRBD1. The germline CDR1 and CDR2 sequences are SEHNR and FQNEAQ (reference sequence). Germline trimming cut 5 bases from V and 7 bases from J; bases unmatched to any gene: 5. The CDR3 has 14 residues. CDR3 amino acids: CASSARQGNSPLHF. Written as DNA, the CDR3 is TGTGCCAGCAGCGCGCGACAGGGAAATTCACCCCTCCACTTT.